A single sample gave rise to the 20 T cell receptor beta chains below, sequenced in a study of somatic mutations in cytotoxic T cells in rheumatoid arthritis. Libraries were prepared by immunoSEQ multiplex PCR; TCRdb keeps only in-frame clonotypes and omits some of them. The repertoire holds about 9,000 clones, with roughly 73% as singletons. The source material was CD8+ T cells sorted from blood. The receptors stem from an adult with rheumatoid arthritis.

V and J are TRBV23-1 and TRBJ2-5; 9 nucleotides match TRBD2. TRBV23-1 is an ORF, and what it does is uncertain. This CDR3 has 16 residues. Losses at the gene ends were 4 bases for V and 5 bases for J; bases not matched to a gene: 11. The CDR3 sequence is CASSRAGGRRWETQYF. The CDR3, as DNA: TGCGCCAGCAGTCGTGCGGGGGGGCGCCGTTGGGAGACCCAGTACTTC.

This rearrangement joins TRBV28 to TRBJ2-1, with 12 bases aligning to TRBD1. CDR1 is MDHEN and CDR2 is SYDVKM in the germline V gene. The CDR3 extends over 17 amino acids. Losses at the gene ends were 5 bases for V and 1 base for J; bases not matched to a gene: 6. CDR3 bases: TGTGCCAGCAGTCCGGGACAGGGGGCAGAGTCCTACAATGAGCAGTTCTTC. This sequence encodes CASSPGQGAESYNEQFF.

The chain links TRBV28 to TRBJ1-1; possibly TRBD1 for D (5 bases). V was pared by 6 bases and J by 6 bases, with 14 bases between. The CDR3 runs 13 residues. Germline CDR1 and CDR2: MDHEN and SYDVKM. The CDR3 nucleotides are TGTGCCAGCAGCTTGAGGGGTTTACCTGAAGCTTTCTTT. It specifies CASSLRGLPEAFF.

This chain connects TRBV4-2 to TRBJ2-7; D tentatively reads TRBD1 or TRBD2 (5 bases each). Per the germline V gene, CDR1 is LGHNA and CDR2 is YNFKEQ. V gave up 1 base and J gave up 3 bases, with 10 bases separating them. This CDR3 spans 14 amino acids. Written as DNA, the CDR3 is TGTGCCAGCAGCCAAGCGAGGGGCAACTACGAGCAGTACTTC. It encodes CASSQARGNYEQYF.

The chain recombines TRBV7-9 with TRBJ2-5; possibly TRBD2 for D (7 bases). The V and J ends lost 5 bases and 1 base respectively, with 14 bases between them. CDR3 length: 15 amino acids. The germline V gene has CDR1 SEHNR and CDR2 FQNEAQ (reference sequence). The CDR3 region is CASSRGAVGQETQYF. CDR3 DNA sequence: TGTGCCAGCAGCCGGGGGGCGGTGGGCCAAGAGACCCAGTACTTC.

V and J are TRBV7-9 and TRBJ2-5; TRBD2 agrees at 10 bases. The CDR3 length is 15 residues. Germline assignment: CDR1 SEHNR and CDR2 FQNEAQ (reference sequence). V trimming: 1 base; J trimming: 2 bases; junction bases outside the gene matches: 1. The CDR3 DNA sequence: TGTGCCAGCAGCTTAGGGACTAGCGGACAAGAGACCCAGTACTTC. This gives the protein CASSLGTSGQETQYF. Supplemented by reference TRBV7-9 and TRBJ2-5, the full variable domain reads DTGVSQNPRHKITKRGQNVTFRCDPISEHNRLYWYRQTLGQGPEFLTYFQNEAQLEKSRLLSDRFSAERPKGSFSTLEIQRTEQGDSAMYLCASSLGTSGQETQYFGPGTRLLVL.

V gene TRBV30 combines with J gene TRBJ2-7; D is possibly TRBD1 (6 bases). Germline CDR1 and CDR2: GTSNPN and SVGIG (reference sequence). This CDR3 region has 12 residues. The germline V and J ends were trimmed by 2 bases and 7 bases, with 12 bases remaining between them. The CDR3 is CAWSWDQGEQYF. The CDR3 nucleotides are TGTGCCTGGAGTTGGGATCAGGGGGAGCAGTACTTC.

The rearrangement uses TRBV10-3 and TRBJ2-1; D ambiguous. Germline CDR1 reads ENHRY; CDR2 reads SYGVKD. Trimming left V 8 bases short and J 0 bases short, with 14 bases between. The CDR3 runs 15 residues. CDR3 nucleotides: TGTGCCATCTCCCCCCACACCAGCTCCTACAATGAGCAGTTCTTC. Its protein is CAISPHTSSYNEQFF.

V gene TRBV28 combines with J gene TRBJ1-4; no firm D call. The CDR3 has 13 residues. The germline CDR1 and CDR2 sequences are MDHEN and SYDVKM. V lost 8 bases to trimming and J lost 5 bases, with 12 bases between them. CDR3 amino acids: CASAAWGNEKLFF. The CDR3 bases are TGTGCCAGCGCAGCGTGGGGAAATGAAAAACTGTTTTTT.

This CDR3 is CASSWGEATNEKLFF. The CDR3 coding sequence is TGTGCCAGCAGCTGGGGGGAAGCAACTAATGAAAAACTGTTTTTT. The chain employs TRBV2 and TRBJ1-4, with D maybe TRBD1 (5 bases). Germline V gene lookup returns CDR1 SNHLY and CDR2 FYNNEI. The CDR3 extends over 15 amino acids. The V end was cut by 6 bases, the J end by 0 bases, with 11 bases between.

This clone is a singleton in its sample. The chain uses TRBV9 and TRBJ2-1; D is ambiguous. Trimming left V 5 bases short and J 7 bases short, with 25 bases between. The CDR3 consists of 17 residues. Germline V lookup: CDR1 SGDLS, CDR2 YYNGEE. CDR3 nucleotide sequence: TGTGCCAGCAGTCCTACCGCGACTCCCTATTCGGCAAATGAGCAGTTCTTC. This translates into CASSPTATPYSANEQFF.

The chain carries TRBV18 and TRBJ2-4; D may be TRBD2 (6 bases). V was shortened by 0 bases and J by 8 bases, with 8 bases between the two germline ends. CDR1 KGHSH and CDR2 LQKENI come from the germline V gene. The length of the CDR3 is 13 residues. CDR3 in amino acids: CASSPPGGDIQYF. CDR3 DNA sequence: TGTGCCAGCTCACCACCGGGGGGAGACATTCAGTACTTC.

Sample share makes this clone large. The rearrangement joins TRBV18 to TRBJ1-5, with D possibly being TRBD1 (6 bases). The CDR3 loop spans 17 amino acids. CDR1 is KGHSH and CDR2 is LQKENI in the germline V gene. V shed 1 base and J shed 2 bases, with 15 bases lying between them. The DNA of the CDR3 is TGTGCCAGCTCACCACGAGAAACAGGGCACCGCAATCAGCCCCAGCATTTT. Translated, it gives CASSPRETGHRNQPQHF.

The genes are TRBV7-9 and TRBJ2-5, with TRBD2 matching 9 bases. The CDR3 sequence is 17 residues long. Per germline, CDR1 SEHNR and CDR2 FQNEAQ (reference sequence). Germline trimming cut 1 base from V and 2 bases from J; bases unmatched to any gene: 8. The CDR3 is CASSLDSGLAQQETQYF. CDR3 in DNA: TGTGCCAGCAGCTTAGACTCAGGACTAGCGCAACAAGAGACCCAGTACTTC.

This chain connects TRBV6-1 to TRBJ2-7; D possibly corresponds to TRBD1 (5 bases). Trimming shortened V by 1 base and J by 3 bases, and 10 bases separated the two germline ends. Per the germline V gene, CDR1 is MNHNS and CDR2 is SASEGT. There are 14 residues in the CDR3. As DNA, the CDR3 is TGTGCCAGCAGTGAAGGGTGGGGCGGCTACGAGCAGTACGTC. Its translation: CASSEGWGGYEQYV.

The rearrangement uses TRBV27 and TRBJ2-2; a possible D gene is TRBD2 (6 bases). This CDR3 region has 14 residues. Trimming took off 6 bases at V and 2 bases at J, with 10 bases between the two ends. The germline gives CDR1 MNHEY, CDR2 SMNVEV (reference sequence). CDR3 sequence reads: CASSWDFNTGELFF. The CDR3 DNA sequence: TGTGCCAGCAGCTGGGACTTTAACACCGGGGAGCTGTTTTTT.

The CDR3 sequence is CASSSIPSGEWSYNEQFF. The DNA for the CDR3 is TGTGCCAGCAGCTCCATCCCTAGCGGGGAATGGTCCTACAATGAGCAGTTCTTC. The chain joins TRBV5-6 to TRBJ2-1; 9 nucleotides agree with TRBD2. The germline gives CDR1 SGHDT, CDR2 YYEEEE. The CDR3 contains 18 residues. Unmatched junction bases numbered 11, after V lost 3 bases and J lost 1 base. The full variable domain, its missing parts supplied by reference TRBV5-6 and TRBJ2-1, is DAGVTQSPTHLIKTRGQQVTLRCSPKSGHDTVSWYQQALGQGPQFIFQYYEEEERQRGNFPDRFSGHQFPNYSSELNVNALLLGDSALYLCASSSIPSGEWSYNEQFFGPGTRLTVL.

This clone has only a few counts. CDR3 DNA sequence: TGTGCCAGCAGTTTAGTGGGCGGGGAGCTGTTTTTT. Translated, it gives CASSLVGGELFF. The chain joins TRBV28 to TRBJ2-2, with unresolved D. The V end was cut by 2 bases, the J end by 7 bases, with 5 bases between. Germline values: CDR1 MDHEN, CDR2 SYDVKM. The CDR3 totals 12 residues.

The CDR3 bases are TGCGCCAGCAGCCAAGGACTAGCGGGAGGGCCCAAAAACATTCAGTACTTC. Its protein product is CASSQGLAGGPKNIQYF. The chain joins TRBV4-1 to TRBJ2-4, with 14 bases matching TRBD2. The germline gives CDR1 MGHRA, CDR2 YSYEKL. With 1 base clipped from V and 2 bases from J, the junction kept 1 base outside the gene matches. The CDR3 totals 17 residues.

The sample holds a few counts of this clone. The chain has TRBV19 and TRBJ1-5; no clear D. Per germline, CDR1 LNHDA and CDR2 SQIVND (reference sequence). Trimming took 3 bases from V and 5 from J, leaving 14 bases between them. The CDR3 is 15 residues long. This CDR3 reads CASSILWGSDQPQHF. In DNA, the CDR3 is TGTGCCAGTAGTATCCTCTGGGGTAGTGATCAGCCCCAGCATTTT.